The 2 T cell receptor beta chains presented below share a single source sample, sequenced in a study of control samples from healthy donors and cancer patients. Data came from immunoSEQ multiplex PCR; TCRdb stores just in-frame clones and leaves some out. Of about 160,000 clones in the sample, about 94% were seen once. The sample comprised PBMCs. These receptors were obtained from a man aged 55 to 70 with colorectal cancer.

This clone was observed a single time. The chain uses TRBV25-1 and TRBJ2-5; D is perhaps TRBD1 (8 bases). The germline V gene has CDR1 MGHDK and CDR2 SYGVNS. CDR3 length: 13 residues. Trimming removed 7 bases from V and 5 bases from J, with 14 bases in between. DNA of the CDR3: TGTGCCAGCAACAGGGGGGGCGGGGAGACCCAGTACTTC. Translated: CASNRGGGETQYF.

The chain has TRBV7-9 and TRBJ2-7, with 9 bases identical to TRBD1. Unmatched junction bases numbered 9, after V lost 4 bases and J lost 5 bases. Germline CDR1 is SEHNR and CDR2 is FQNEAQ (reference sequence). The CDR3 has 15 amino acids. The CDR3 loop reads CASSSFPDRGHEQYF. DNA for the CDR3: TGTGCCAGCAGCTCGTTCCCGGACAGGGGTCACGAGCAGTACTTC.